The source of this T cell receptor beta chain is a study of T cell changes during pregnancy in multiple sclerosis. With 0 bases removed from V and 0 bases from J, the gap between germline ends came to 9 bases. Germline CDR1 SGHRS, CDR2 YFSETQ. The CDR3 covers 16 residues. Sequencing was performed with immunoSEQ multiplex PCR; in TCRdb, only in-frame clones are kept and a portion is missing. Of 45,000 to 60,000 clones listed, approximately 92% were seen once; the top ten hold more than 0.9%. This material consisted of peripheral blood, taken after pregnancy. The TCR was taken from a female donor in good health, enrolled as a control in a pregnancy study. The chain combines TRBV5-1 with TRBJ2-2; unclear D gene. The CDR3 DNA reads TGCGCCAGCAGCTTGGGCCCAAGCGCGAACACCGGGGAGCTGTTTTTT. Translating gives CASSLGPSANTGELFF.